This TCR beta chain was retrieved from a study of blood T cell repertoires in COVID-19. The assay was immunoSEQ multiplex PCR, and TCRdb's table has in-frame clones only and misses some. The repertoire holds about 220,000 clones, with more than 80% as singletons. The V gene end was trimmed by 6 bases and the J gene end by 10 bases; junction bases not matched to a gene: 4. Germline V gene lookup returns CDR1 SNHLY and CDR2 FYNNEI. CDR3 size: 14 residues. Sequencing input: PBMCs or T cells enriched from blood (not recorded which). The chain joins TRBV2 to TRBJ1-6; 12 bases align to TRBD1. This TCR derives from a woman under 30 in a cohort exposed to, infected with or recovered from COVID-19 (not recorded which). The CDR3 region has the DNA TGTGCCAGCAGCGGGACAGGGGGCCGATCACCCCTCCACTTT. Residues: CASSGTGGRSPLHF.